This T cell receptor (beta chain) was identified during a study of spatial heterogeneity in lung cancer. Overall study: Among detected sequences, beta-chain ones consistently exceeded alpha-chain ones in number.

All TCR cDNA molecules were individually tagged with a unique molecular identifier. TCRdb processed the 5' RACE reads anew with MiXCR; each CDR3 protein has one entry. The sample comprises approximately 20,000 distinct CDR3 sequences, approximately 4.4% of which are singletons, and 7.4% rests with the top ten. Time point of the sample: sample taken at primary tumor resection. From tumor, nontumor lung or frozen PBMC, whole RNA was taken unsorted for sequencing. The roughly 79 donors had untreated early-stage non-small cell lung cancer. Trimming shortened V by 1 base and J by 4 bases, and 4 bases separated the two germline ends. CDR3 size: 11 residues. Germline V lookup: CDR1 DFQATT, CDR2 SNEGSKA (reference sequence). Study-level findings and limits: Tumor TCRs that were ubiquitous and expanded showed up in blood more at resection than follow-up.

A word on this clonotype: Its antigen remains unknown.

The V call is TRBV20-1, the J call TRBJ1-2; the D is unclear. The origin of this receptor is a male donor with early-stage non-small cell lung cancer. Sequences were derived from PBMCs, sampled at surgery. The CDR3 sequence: CSARVGYGYTF. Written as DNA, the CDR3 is TGCAGTGCTAGAGTAGGCTATGGCTACACCTTC.